Below, 16 T cell receptor beta chains from the same sample are listed, as sequenced in a study of blood T cells in healthy people across ages (dated by TCRdb to about 2015). The library was generated by 5' RACE. The sample was run on an Illumina HiSeq 2500. The second PCR ran for about 6 to 12 cycles and used a J-beta primer mix along with a sample-barcoded 5' primer. TCRdb reanalyzed the raw reads on its own, using fastp at Q25 for trimming and MiXCR for clone calling, and kept in-frame beta chains. Rows matching on CDR3 protein sequence are summarized as one entry with the most common DNA and genes. This sample is represented by more than 500,000 distinct CDR3 sequences; about 25% of them were singletons. Of the sample, less than 20% is held by the ten largest clones. The sequenced material came from blood. The receptors originated from a woman between 70 and 85 years old in good health.

This clonotype was detected only a few times. The chain is built from TRBV10-3 and TRBJ1-1; no firm D call. Trimming removed 6 bases at V and 4 bases at J, with 6 bases between. Germline CDR1 reads ENHRY; CDR2 reads SYGVKD. The CDR3 is made up of 11 amino acids. The CDR3 region is CAIRVLTEAFF. DNA for the CDR3: TGTGCCATCAGGGTACTCACTGAAGCTTTCTTT.

The rearrangement uses TRBV7-2 and TRBJ1-4; D is undetermined. The CDR3 spans 14 residues. Trimming removed 10 bases from V and 2 bases from J, with 14 bases in between. Germline lookup yields CDR1 SGHTA and CDR2 FQGNSA. The CDR3 nucleotides are TGTGCCACCACATTTACCCCTACTAATGAAAAACTGTTTTTT. Translating it yields CATTFTPTNEKLFF.

This clonotype was counted only a few times. This rearrangement joins TRBV7-6 to TRBJ2-5; 9 positions agree with TRBD2. Germline V gene lookup returns CDR1 SGHVS and CDR2 FNYEAQ. J was trimmed by 4 bases and V by 6 bases; bases with no gene match: 12. This CDR3 has 16 amino acids. The CDR3 nucleotides are TGTGCCAGCAGTCCTCAGGCGTCTAGCGGGATAGAGACCCAGTACTTC. This gives the protein CASSPQASSGIETQYF.

The CDR3, as DNA: TGTGCCAGCAGCTTGGGGCCAGCGGGAGTCCGAACCGGGGAGCTGTTTTTT. This translates into CASSLGPAGVRTGELFF. The V call is TRBV11-2, the J call TRBJ2-2, with 8 bases lining up with TRBD2. V trimming: 3 bases; J trimming: 5 bases; junction bases outside the gene matches: 11. CDR3 length: 17 amino acids. Germline V lookup: CDR1 SGHAT, CDR2 FQNNGV.

V usage is TRBV14 and J usage is TRBJ2-1; D is undetermined. The CDR3 loop spans 13 amino acids. The germline V gene encodes CDR1 SGHDN and CDR2 FVKESK. Between the trimmed V and J ends, which lost 1 base and 15 bases, there was a span of 16 bases. For the CDR3, the DNA is TGTGCCAGCAGCCAAGGAGGCTCCCATACGGCGTTCTTC. Its translation is CASSQGGSHTAFF.

The J gene is TRBJ1-2, the V gene TRBV6-2 or TRBV6-3, with 8 bases fitting TRBD1. The CDR3 spans 13 residues. The V and J ends lost 5 bases and 8 bases, in that order; junction bases with no gene match: 7. Germline V CDR1 and CDR2: MNHEY, SVGEGT. As DNA, the CDR3 is TGTGCCAGCAGTCCGACAGGGGAGTACGGCTACACCTTC. Its translation: CASSPTGEYGYTF.

This clonotype was observed a few times. Germline and junction disagree at one end, which may indicate a read error. This rearrangement joins TRBV10-3 to TRBJ1-1; 8 nucleotides align to TRBD1. This CDR3 spans 13 amino acids. The germline CDR1 and CDR2 sequences are ENHRY and SYGVKD. The CDR3 sequence is CAISELTQGARDF. CDR3 bases: TGTGCCATCAGTGAGCTCACTCAGGGGGCCCGGGACTTT.

The V call is TRBV10-3, the J call TRBJ1-4, with unresolved D. Germline values: CDR1 ENHRY, CDR2 SYGVKD. CDR3 length: 14 amino acids. V was trimmed by 11 bases and J by 1 base, leaving 14 bases between them. The CDR3 sequence is CAVAHGGTNEKLFF. CDR3 nucleotide sequence: TGTGCCGTCGCCCACGGAGGAACTAATGAAAAACTGTTTTTT.

This clonotype was detected a few times. A junction end diverges from the germline sequence, so it may reflect a read error. The chain employs TRBV5-1 and TRBJ2-2; D gene unclear. Germline CDR1 reads SGHRS; CDR2 reads YFSETQ. The CDR3 is 13 residues long. The CDR3 coding sequence is TGTGCCAGCAGCCTGGACGGCACCGGGGAGCTGTTTTTT. Amino acid sequence: CASSLDGTGELFF.

In its sample, this clonotype was seen a few times. The V gene is TRBV20-1, the J gene TRBJ2-3; no clear D. Trimming stripped 0 bases from V and 0 bases from J, with 4 bases between. The germline CDR1 and CDR2 sequences are DFQATT and SNEGSKA (reference sequence). The CDR3 has 13 residues. This CDR3 is CSAREISTDTQYF. CDR3 nucleotides: TGCAGTGCTAGAGAAATAAGCACAGATACGCAGTATTTT.

This sequence joins TRBV5-1 and TRBJ1-1; D unclear. The CDR3 sequence is 14 residues long. Trimming removed 4 bases at V and 5 bases at J, with 15 bases between. CDR1 is SGHRS, CDR2 YFSETQ, per germline. CDR3: CASSPRTLGTEAFF. The DNA for the CDR3 is TGCGCCAGCAGCCCCAGGACGCTGGGGACTGAAGCTTTCTTT.

This clonotype was detected many times. The chain combines TRBV21-1 with TRBJ2-5. TRBV21-1 is a pseudogene locus. The CDR3 extends over 13 amino acids. CDR3 loop: CASRQGIQETQYF. As DNA, the CDR3 is TGTGCCAGCCGCCAGGGTATCCAAGAGACCCAGTACTTC.

This chain links TRBV13 with TRBJ1-6, with 9 positions matching TRBD1. CDR3 length: 15 amino acids. Germline trimming cut 1 base from V and 7 bases from J; bases unmatched to any gene: 2. Germline CDR1 PRHDT, CDR2 FYEKMQ (reference sequence). The CDR3 DNA reads as TGTGCCAGCAGCTTAGATGGGACAGGGAATTCACCCCTCCACTTT. This encodes CASSLDGTGNSPLHF.

This clonotype has at least ten counts. The V gene is TRBV7-2, the J gene TRBJ2-5; D not resolved. In germline, CDR1 is SGHTA, CDR2 FQGNSA. With 1 base removed from V and 4 bases from J, the gap between germline ends came to 10 bases. CDR3 size: 14 residues. The CDR3: CASSLGRSLETQYF. For the CDR3, the DNA is TGTGCCAGCAGCTTAGGTCGGAGTTTAGAGACCCAGTACTTC.

This clonotype has a handful of counts. This chain connects TRBV5-1 to TRBJ2-5; 9 bases line up with TRBD2. The length of the CDR3 is 14 residues. J gave up 4 bases and V 9 bases, and 10 bases lay outside the gene matches. Germline V lookup: CDR1 SGHRS, CDR2 YFSETQ. CDR3 sequence: CATTWGSGGETQYF. Here the CDR3 DNA reads TGCGCCACGACATGGGGTAGCGGGGGAGAGACCCAGTACTTC.

V gene TRBV10-3 combines with J gene TRBJ1-6; the D is unclear. Deletions cut 6 bases from V and 7 bases from J, with 7 bases between. This CDR3 spans 12 amino acids. CDR1 and CDR2 from the germline V gene are ENHRY and SYGVKD. The CDR3 region is CAISPQNSPLHF. The DNA of the CDR3 is TGTGCCATCAGCCCACAGAATTCACCCCTCCACTTT.